The text below deals with one T cell receptor beta chain. This sample is part of a study of blood T cell repertoires in COVID-19. At the level of the study: Samples of COVID-19 (acute and convalescent) were obtained from the United States, Italy and Spain.

Patients in Seattle were enrolled during active infection, then followed longitudinally. TCRdb keeps only in-frame clones here, not all; method: immunoSEQ multiplex PCR. The sample lists about 290,000 clones, 85% to 90% occurring once. V gave up 4 bases and J gave up 16 bases; unmatched junction bases: 8. From germline, CDR1 is MNHEY and CDR2 SMNVEV (reference sequence). This CDR3 has 12 amino acids. The sequencing input was peripheral blood. The chain recombines TRBV27 with TRBJ1-5; 9 bases fit TRBD1. The clonotype was recovered from a woman between 25 and 40 years old with COVID-19, enrolled during active disease. CDR3 region: CASSSGTGFEHF. The CDR3 DNA reads as TGTGCCAGCAGTTCCGGGACAGGGTTCGAACATTTT.